This TCR beta chain emerged from a study of graft-versus-host responses after intestinal transplantation. Here immunoSEQ multiplex PCR was the method, and the copy in TCRdb shows in-frame clones only, minus some. The data show tens of thousands of clones, approximately 95% seen once. Worth noting for this clone: Its antigen is not identified.

Trimming left V 5 bases short and J 0 bases short, with 7 bases between. The CDR3 extends over 14 amino acids. The V gene's germline CDR1 is SGHTA and CDR2 FQGNSA. Regarding the study as a whole: Recipient marrow showed GvH clones, some seen first in ileum or blood. High graft-versus-host to host-versus-graft clonal ratios were found in allografts of patients who had graft-donor T cell macrochimerism. Researchers found peak circulating GvH clone levels linked to early post-transplant HvG declines.

This chain links TRBV7-2 with TRBJ1-4; D is undetermined. The sequence came from a human donor who was the organ donor for an intestinal transplant. The starting material was unstimulated CD8+ T cells sorted from spleen or lymph node cells, obtained before transplant. This CDR3 reads CASSGGTTNEKLFF. CDR3 nucleotide sequence: TGTGCCAGCAGCGGAGGGACAACTAATGAAAAACTGTTTTTT.